These T cell receptor beta chains were read from a single sample in a study of neurological immune-mediated disorders. TCRdb re-derived calls from the 5' RACE reads in MiXCR, one entry per CDR3 protein. This table holds about 84,000 distinct CDR3 sequences, approximately 4.3% found once. Sequences were obtained from PBMCs. These receptors came from a woman aged 60-70 years with multiple sclerosis. Both conserved end residues are part of each CDR3. A D gene is named only where the DNA matches it firmly. Some rows have no size entry. The others give once, few or many, or a class for an expanded clone.

v_gene	d_gene	abundance	j_gene	CDR3aa	CDR3nt
TRBV7-2	-	many	TRBJ2-1	CASSLVWAVGDNEQFF	TGTGCCAGCAGCTTAGTTTGGGCAGTGGGGGACAATGAGCAGTTCTTC
TRBV11-2	TRBD1	many	TRBJ1-6	CASSFPQGTGKKNSPLHF	TGTGCCAGCAGCTTCCCACAAGGGACAGGAAAGAAAAATTCACCCCTCCACTTT
TRBV29-1	TRBD1	few	TRBJ2-7	CSAQGTGGGEQYF	TGCAGCGCCCAAGGGACAGGGGGCGGCGAGCAGTACTTC
TRBV6-1	-	-	TRBJ2-5	CASSEEGWETQYF	TGTGCCAGCAGTGAAGAGGGTTGGGAGACCCAGTACTTC
TRBV11-2	-	many	TRBJ2-2	CASSFGTANTGELFF	TGTGCCAGCAGCTTTGGGACGGCGAACACCGGGGAGCTGTTTTTT
TRBV7-9	-	many	TRBJ2-7	CASSLAEYEQYF	TGTGCCAGCAGCTTAGCAGAATACGAGCAGTACTTC
TRBV6-6	-	many	TRBJ1-5	CASNGFGSNQPQHF	TGTGCCAGCAACGGGTTCGGGAGCAATCAGCCCCAGCATTTT
TRBV11-2	TRBD2	few	TRBJ2-1	CASSLGGRGGYNEQFF	TGTGCCAGCAGCTTAGGAGGGCGGGGGGGATACAATGAGCAGTTCTTC
TRBV2	TRBD1	many	TRBJ1-1	CASSDLRQGTNTEAFF	TGTGCCAGCAGTGACCTCCGACAGGGGACCAACACTGAAGCTTTCTTT
TRBV27	-	many	TRBJ1-6	CASSLYNSPLHF	TGTGCCAGCAGTTTATATAATTCACCCCTCCACTTT
TRBV7-7	-	many	TRBJ2-5	CASSLSGLKETQYF	TGTGCCAGCAGCTTATCTGGTCTCAAGGAGACCCAGTACTTC
TRBV29-1	-	many	TRBJ2-1	CSFYAIAYNEQFF	TGCAGCTTTTACGCCATAGCCTACAATGAGCAGTTCTTC
TRBV20-1	-	many	TRBJ2-2	CSARVMAVGELFF	TGCAGTGCTAGAGTGATGGCAGTTGGGGAGCTGTTTTTT
TRBV5-1	-	many	TRBJ2-3	CASSLVRQITDTQYF	TGCGCCAGCAGCTTGGTACGGCAAATCACAGATACGCAGTATTTT
TRBV3-1	TRBD2	many	TRBJ2-1	CASSPYGGGLNEQFF	TGTGCCAGCAGCCCCTACGGGGGGGGCCTCAATGAGCAGTTCTTC
TRBV5-1	-	many	TRBJ2-7	CASSLTVATYEQYF	TGCGCCAGCAGCTTGACAGTAGCGACCTACGAGCAGTACTTC
TRBV7-6	-	once	TRBJ1-6	CASSLDPSGNSPLHF	TGTGCCAGCAGCTTAGACCCGTCTGGGAATTCACCCCTCCACTTT
TRBV28	-	many	TRBJ2-3	CASSSRARAGSVADTQYF	TGTGCCAGCAGTAGCCGCGCGAGGGCGGGTTCGGTCGCAGATACGCAGTATTTT
TRBV20-1	-	many	TRBJ1-1	CSAVPAMNTEAFF	TGCAGCGCGGTCCCCGCTATGAACACTGAAGCTTTCTTT
TRBV15	-	many	TRBJ2-7	CATSRDPPSSGNEQYF	TGTGCCACCAGCAGAGATCCCCCCAGTTCGGGGAACGAGCAGTACTTC
TRBV6-6	-	many	TRBJ2-7	CASSDRPYEQYF	TGTGCCAGCAGTGACAGGCCCTACGAGCAGTACTTC
TRBV7-2	-	many	TRBJ2-7	CASSLVAGRGDHEQYF	TGTGCCAGCAGCTTAGTGGCCGGACGAGGGGATCACGAGCAGTACTTC
TRBV7-6	TRBD1	many	TRBJ1-5	CASSLEGAADQPQHF	TGTGCCAGCAGCTTAGAGGGGGCAGCGGACCAGCCCCAGCATTTT
TRBV4-1	TRBD2	many	TRBJ2-3	CASSQVSGGRTDTQYF	TGCGCCAGCAGCCAAGTTAGCGGGGGTAGAACAGATACGCAGTATTTT
TRBV20-1	TRBD2	many	TRBJ2-2	CSAHLISGGNTGELFF	TGCAGTGCTCACCTGATTAGCGGGGGGAACACCGGGGAGCTGTTTTTT
TRBV20-1	TRBD2	many	TRBJ2-5	CSARKGRGESETQYF	TGCAGTGCTAGAAAGGGGCGGGGGGAGTCGGAGACCCAGTACTTC
TRBV7-2	TRBD1	-	TRBJ1-2	CASSLHRGGRQNGYTF	TGTGCCAGCAGCTTGCACAGGGGAGGGAGGCAGAATGGCTACACCTTC
TRBV20-1	TRBD1	many	TRBJ1-2	CSARLAGGDGGSGYTF	TGCAGTGCTAGATTGGCAGGGGGTGACGGAGGTAGTGGCTACACCTTC
TRBV4-2	TRBD1	many	TRBJ2-7	CASSQDSGQGKPYEQYF	TGTGCCAGCAGCCAAGATTCTGGACAGGGAAAACCCTACGAGCAGTACTTC
TRBV5-4	-	many	TRBJ2-2	CASSPGVAGNTGELFF	TGTGCCAGCAGCCCGGGGGTGGCGGGTAACACCGGGGAGCTGTTTTTT
TRBV5-1	-	many	TRBJ2-2	CASSLAQAGTGELFF	TGCGCCAGCAGCTTGGCCCAGGCGGGCACCGGGGAGCTGTTTTTT
TRBV6-2/TRBV6-3	TRBD1	many	TRBJ2-3	CASSYLGQKGDTQYF	TGTGCCAGCAGTTATTTGGGACAGAAGGGTGATACGCAGTATTTT
TRBV7-8	TRBD1	many	TRBJ2-2	CASSSDRDRYTGELFF	TGTGCCAGCAGCTCCGACCGGGACAGATACACCGGGGAGCTGTTTTTT
TRBV5-1	TRBD2	many	TRBJ2-1	CASSLAGFSYNEQFF	TGCGCCAGCAGCTTAGCGGGATTTTCCTACAATGAGCAGTTCTTC
TRBV18	TRBD1	many	TRBJ1-2	CASSPRGTANYGYTF	TGTGCCAGCTCACCACGTGGGACAGCTAACTATGGCTACACCTTC
TRBV20-1	-	many	TRBJ1-1	CSAEGPGLRVGAFF	TGCAGTGCTGAGGGGCCGGGCCTACGCGTAGGGGCTTTCTTT
TRBV6-5	-	many	TRBJ2-1	CASSYPRGARDEQFF	TGTGCCAGCAGTTACCCACGAGGGGCGAGGGATGAGCAGTTCTTC
TRBV5-1	-	many	TRBJ1-6	CASSPSGTNYNSPLHF	TGCGCCAGCAGCCCTTCCGGGACCAATTATAATTCACCCCTCCACTTT
TRBV5-1	TRBD1	few	TRBJ2-7	CASSSGQGHEQYF	TGCGCCAGCAGCTCTGGACAGGGACACGAGCAGTACTTC
TRBV20-1	-	many	TRBJ2-7	CSASPGSDTLQQYF	TGCAGTGCTAGTCCCGGGAGCGATACACTCCAGCAGTACTTC
TRBV30	-	many	TRBJ1-5	CAWSDGGNQPQHF	TGTGCCTGGAGTGACGGGGGAAATCAGCCCCAGCATTTT
TRBV3-1	-	many	TRBJ1-1	CASSPSWGMSYTAAFF	TGTGCCAGCAGCCCTTCGTGGGGAATGAGCTACACGGCCGCTTTCTTT
TRBV6-5	-	many	TRBJ2-2	CASSYGTLNTGELFF	TGTGCCAGCAGTTACGGGACCCTGAACACCGGGGAGCTGTTTTTT
TRBV5-1	-	many	TRBJ2-7	CASSLIGPSYEQYF	TGCGCCAGCAGCTTAATTGGACCCTCCTACGAGCAGTACTTC
TRBV9	-	many	TRBJ1-5	CASIAGNQPQHF	TGTGCCAGCATCGCCGGTAATCAGCCCCAGCATTTT
TRBV5-1	-	many	TRBJ2-2	CASSPGRITGELFF	TGCGCCAGCAGCCCCGGACGGATCACCGGGGAGCTGTTTTTT
TRBV9	TRBD2	many	TRBJ2-2	CASSPGLAGGQIDTGELFF	TGTGCCAGCAGTCCGGGTCTAGCGGGGGGCCAGATCGACACCGGGGAGCTGTTTTTT
TRBV5-1	-	many	TRBJ1-5	CASARDTGNQPQHF	TGCGCCAGCGCCAGGGACACAGGCAATCAGCCCCAGCATTTT
TRBV7-7	-	-	TRBJ1-4	CASSPGGPNEKLFF	TGTGCTAGCAGCCCCGGGGGGCCTAATGAAAAACTGTTTTTT
TRBV4-1	-	-	TRBJ2-2	CASSHPGSGELFF	TGCGCCAGCAGCCACCCCGGTTCCGGGGAGCTGTTTTTT